One and the same sample provided the 19 T cell receptor beta chains below, sequenced in a study of regulatory T cells in long-lasting Graves disease. The time point denotes: newly diagnosed GD, antithyroid drugs for less than 3 months. TCR sequences were obtained from RNA taken from PBMCs. Investigators prepared the TCR beta libraries by applying iRepertoire HTBI primers and Arm-PCR of CDR3 regions. TCRdb fed the multiplex PCR reads into MiXCR, producing one record per CDR3 protein. This sample has about 350,000 distinct CDR3 sequences; roughly 16% occur once, and the top ten carry 20%. These data were also filed under a second study, of T cells in Graves' hyperthyroidism and ophthalmopathy.

Material: peripheral blood mononuclear cells (PBMCs), obtained at new diagnosis, from a patient treated with antithyroid drugs. The origin of the receptors is a woman aged 18-29 years with Graves disease.

Comments on this clonotype: A much more abundant neighbour one base away suggests this may be a read error. V is TRBV7-9 and J is TRBJ1-2; D is undetermined. CDR1 is SEHNR, CDR2 FQNEAQ, per germline (reference sequence). This CDR3 has 15 residues. V lost 0 bases, J lost 4 bases, and 12 bases lay in between. The CDR3: CASSLAAGPSYGYTF. Written as DNA, the CDR3 is TGTGCCAGCAGCTTAGCGGCAGGACCGTCCTATGGCTACACCTTC.

This clonotype was seen a handful of times. The rearrangement links TRBV6-1 to TRBJ2-3, with D possibly TRBD1 on 5 matching bases. This CDR3 is built from 13 residues. Germline-derived CDR1 and CDR2 are MNHNS and SASEGT. Trimming stripped 0 bases from V and 6 bases from J, with 7 bases between. CDR3 residues: CASSEAGPDTQYF. CDR3 DNA: TGTGCCAGCAGTGAAGCGGGGCCCGATACGCAGTATTTT.

This clonotype was recorded at least ten times. The CDR3 reads CASSGPRANSYNEQFF. In DNA, the CDR3 is TGTGCCAGCAGTGGGCCCCGGGCAAATTCCTACAATGAGCAGTTCTTC. V and J are TRBV2 and TRBJ2-1; D ambiguous. The V and J ends lost 4 bases and 1 base respectively, with 14 bases between them. The CDR3 has 16 residues. Germline V gene lookup returns CDR1 SNHLY and CDR2 FYNNEI.

In this sample, this clonotype turned up many times. This chain links TRBV7-9 with TRBJ1-5; no clear D. CDR1 is SEHNR and CDR2 is FQNEAQ in the germline V gene (reference sequence). V lost 5 bases to trimming and J lost 0 bases, with 17 bases between them. This CDR3 has 17 amino acids. The chain's CDR3 is CASSRAGEDYSNQPQHF. In DNA, the CDR3 is TGTGCCAGCAGCCGGGCCGGGGAGGATTATAGCAATCAGCCCCAGCATTTT.

Ten or more counts support this clonotype. The chain has TRBV6-1 and TRBJ2-3; TRBD1 is a possible D gene (5 bases). Germline CDR1 reads MNHNS; CDR2 reads SASEGT. The V end was cut by 1 base, the J end by 2 bases, with 10 bases between. This CDR3 has 15 residues. The CDR3 DNA is TGTGCCAGCAGTGAAGTGGGCAGGGACACAGATACGCAGTATTTT. This encodes CASSEVGRDTDTQYF.

Ten or more counts support this clonotype. CDR3 residues: CASSGGRRDGYTF. DNA of the CDR3: TGTGCCAGCAGTGGGGGCCGGCGTGATGGCTACACCTTC. The chain combines TRBV2 with TRBJ1-2, with D possibly being TRBD1 (5 bases). CDR1 and CDR2 from the germline V gene are SNHLY and FYNNEI. V was shortened by 4 bases and J by 6 bases, with 12 bases between the two germline ends. The CDR3 is made up of 13 amino acids.

This rearrangement joins TRBV6-1 to TRBJ1-3; D not resolved. Germline V gives CDR1 MNHNS, CDR2 SASEGT. The CDR3 has 14 amino acids. V shed 9 bases and J shed 0 bases, with 12 bases lying between them. CDR3 DNA: TGTGCCAGTTCTGAGGGTGTCTCTGGAAACACCATATATTTT. Protein: CASSEGVSGNTIYF.

The sample holds a few counts of this clonotype. J is TRBJ1-1 and V is TRBV7-9, with 7 bases lining up with TRBD1. V was pared by 2 bases and J by 8 bases, with 8 bases of the junction left unmatched. This CDR3 region has 14 residues. Germline V CDR1 and CDR2: SEHNR, FQNEAQ (reference sequence). The CDR3 here is CASSLSRGREEAFF. DNA of the CDR3: TGTGCCAGCAGCTTATCCAGGGGGAGGGAGGAAGCTTTCTTT.

This clonotype was found a few times. The chain couples TRBV3-1 to TRBJ1-3, with D hard to call. The ends were cut back, 0 bases at V and 7 bases at J, with 13 bases in the middle. CDR3 length: 15 residues. Germline CDR1 LGHDT, CDR2 YNNKEL (reference sequence). The CDR3 DNA follows: TGTGCCAGCAGCCAAGATCCCGGGAGCGGGAACACCATATATTTT. Encoded protein: CASSQDPGSGNTIYF.

At least ten counts were recorded for this clonotype. The chain carries TRBV20-1 and TRBJ2-2, with 7 bases fitting TRBD1. Trimming at V came to 0 bases and at J to 7 bases, leaving 8 bases not matched to a gene. Looked up from germline, CDR1 is DFQATT and CDR2 is SNEGSKA (reference sequence). This CDR3 spans 15 amino acids. CDR3 sequence reads: CSARDKGGWDGELFF. The DNA for the CDR3 is TGCAGTGCTAGAGATAAAGGGGGCTGGGACGGGGAGCTGTTTTTT.

In its sample, this clonotype was seen a few times. The chain employs TRBV19 and TRBJ1-2; 9 bases are a match to TRBD1. The V gene end was trimmed by 5 bases and the J gene end by 3 bases; junction bases not matched to a gene: 13. Germline CDR1 reads LNHDA; CDR2 reads SQIVND (reference sequence). This CDR3 has 17 amino acids. The CDR3 loop is CASSGNTGGRSYYGYTF. The CDR3 DNA reads TGTGCCAGTAGTGGCAACACAGGGGGCCGGAGTTACTATGGCTACACCTTC.

There are many counts of this clonotype. The chain joins TRBV2 to TRBJ2-2; D unresolved. This CDR3 contains 14 residues. Germline-derived CDR1 and CDR2 are SNHLY and FYNNEI. Trimming removed 7 bases from V and 5 bases from J, with 14 bases in between. CDR3 DNA sequence: TGTGCCAGCATGGGGTTGGGAAAAACCGGGGAGCTGTTTTTT. This gives the protein CASMGLGKTGELFF.

Details on this clonotype: This likely traces to a read error, being one base from a far larger clone. J is TRBJ2-7 and V is TRBV28; 10 bases are shared with TRBD2. Germline lookup yields CDR1 MDHEN and CDR2 SYDVKM. This CDR3 contains 15 residues. J lost 7 bases, V lost 3 bases, and 9 bases had no gene match. CDR3 nucleotide sequence: TGTGCCAGCAGTTTCGAAGCGGGAGGGCCGAATGAGCAGTACTTC. Its protein is CASSFEAGGPNEQYF.

This clonotype was counted a few times. The V call is TRBV6-1, the J call TRBJ1-2, with D perhaps matching TRBD1 (5 bases). There are 13 residues in the CDR3. In germline, CDR1 is MNHNS, CDR2 SASEGT. With 6 bases removed from V and 5 bases from J, the gap between germline ends came to 13 bases. The CDR3 loop is CASSSPGGYGYTF. Written as DNA, the CDR3 is TGTGCCAGCAGCTCCCCCGGGGGGTATGGCTACACCTTC.

The table lists this clonotype with a few counts. CDR3 in DNA: TGTGCCAGCAGTGGGGGGGAGGGGGGATACAATGAGCAGTTCTTC. Protein sequence: CASSGGEGGYNEQFF. The chain couples TRBV2 to TRBJ2-1; D possibly corresponds to TRBD2 (7 bases). The CDR3 runs 15 residues. Germline-derived CDR1 and CDR2 are SNHLY and FYNNEI. Trimming removed 4 bases from V and 4 bases from J, with 14 bases in between.

This clonotype occurred many times. V gene TRBV5-1 combines with J gene TRBJ2-7; 7 bases agree with TRBD1. The germline V gene encodes CDR1 SGHRS and CDR2 YFSETQ. Trimming at V came to 3 bases and at J to 3 bases, leaving 6 bases not matched to a gene. The CDR3 sequence is 14 residues long. DNA for the CDR3: TGCGCCAGCAGCTCCGGGACAGTGTTCTACGAGCAGTACTTC. Amino acids: CASSSGTVFYEQYF.

This clonotype was detected many times. This chain joins TRBV6-1 and TRBJ1-5; D possibly corresponds to TRBD1 (6 bases). The CDR3 covers 14 residues. With 6 bases removed from V and 4 bases from J, the gap between germline ends came to 13 bases. Germline V lookup: CDR1 MNHNS, CDR2 SASEGT. Here the CDR3 reads CASSSTGLNQPQHF. Here the CDR3 DNA reads TGTGCCAGCAGCTCAACAGGGTTGAATCAGCCCCAGCATTTT.

There are many counts of this clonotype. The CDR3 nucleotides read TGTGCCAGCGGTACCTACGAGCAGTACTTC. Translating gives CASGTYEQYF. V is TRBV28 and J is TRBJ2-7; D is uncertain. V was pared by 8 bases and J by 2 bases, with 4 bases between. This CDR3 is built from 10 residues. CDR1 and CDR2 (germline): MDHEN, SYDVKM.

This clonotype has at least ten counts. V and J are TRBV20-1 and TRBJ2-7; 7 bases fit TRBD1. Germline V gene sequence: CDR1 DFQATT, CDR2 SNEGSKA (reference sequence). V shed 4 bases and J 0 bases; nucleotides not matched to a gene: 6. CDR3 length equals 14 residues. CDR3 sequence: CSATLQGYSYEQYF. CDR3 nucleotides: TGCAGTGCTACACTACAGGGGTACTCCTACGAGCAGTACTTC.